Presented here are 24 T cell receptor beta chains from one specimen sequenced in a study of read filtering for tumor transcriptome and immune sequencing. This library used roughly 430 ng RNA and molecular barcoded adaptors spanning alpha/delta and beta/gamma chains. TCRdb reprocessed the reads via MiXCR and lists one record per CDR3 protein. The table shows more than 300 distinct CDR3 sequences, with 81% occurring only once. The source material was a population of CD138-negative cells sorted from bone marrow. These receptors were obtained from a donor older than 35 with multiple myeloma. This table probably holds off-target reads from a library built for another chain.

The chain uses TRBV20-1 and TRBJ2-1; tentatively, D is TRBD2 (5 bases). Looked up from germline, CDR1 is DFQATT and CDR2 is SNEGSKA (reference sequence). CDR3 length equals 14 residues. V lost 6 bases to trimming and J lost 6 bases, with 18 bases between them. CDR3 amino acids: CSAGLRTGANEQFF. CDR3 coding DNA: TGCAGTGCCGGACTCCGCACTGGCGCCAATGAGCAGTTCTTC.

V and J are TRBV2 and TRBJ1-1; possible D gene TRBD1, 6 bases. The ends were cut back, 4 bases at V and 4 bases at J, with 10 bases in the middle. Germline CDR1 is SNHLY and CDR2 is FYNNEI. There are 13 residues in the CDR3. CDR3 in amino acids: CASSAGDGTEAFF. CDR3 in DNA: TGTGCCAGCAGTGCAGGGGATGGCACTGAAGCTTTCTTT.

A single count supports this clonotype. V usage is TRBV5-1 and J usage is TRBJ1-1, with no clear D. There are 15 residues in the CDR3. Germline CDR1 SGHRS, CDR2 YFSETQ. The V gene lost 5 bases and the J gene lost 0 bases, with 14 bases spanning the gap. The CDR3 spells CASRPMAYMNTEAFF. In nucleotides, the CDR3 is TGCGCCAGCAGGCCAATGGCTTATATGAACACTGAAGCTTTCTTT.

This clonotype was detected a few times. V and J are TRBV12-3 or TRBV12-4 and TRBJ2-1; TRBD2 is a possible D gene (5 bases). Trimming shortened V by 5 bases and J by 6 bases, and 11 bases separated the two germline ends. This CDR3 is 13 amino acids long. CDR3 sequence: CASSHRGGNEQFF. Here the CDR3 DNA reads TGTGCCAGCAGTCACAGAGGAGGCAATGAGCAGTTCTTC.

With regard to this clonotype: A read error may produce the germline difference seen at one junction end. This chain uses TRBV6-6 with TRBJ1-2, with 9 nucleotides matching TRBD1. The CDR3 length is 16 residues. Germline assignment: CDR1 MNHNY and CDR2 SVGAGI (reference sequence). In nucleotides, the CDR3 is TGTGCCAGCAGTCGAGTGGGACAGGGAGTGGGCTATGGCTACGCCTTC. Translation gives CASSRVGQGVGYGYAF.

This chain uses TRBV7-2 with TRBJ2-1; unclear D gene. The V end was cut by 2 bases, the J end by 9 bases, with 20 bases between. Germline CDR1 and CDR2: SGHTA and FQGNSA. The length of the CDR3 is 16 residues. CDR3 DNA sequence: TGTGCCAGCAGCTTAATGGCAAGAGGTAGCAGATCTGAGCAGTTCTTC. Translation gives CASSLMARGSRSEQFF. The full variable domain, rest sourced from reference TRBV7-2 and TRBJ2-1, is GAGVSQSPSNKVTEKGKDVELRCDPISGHTALYWYRQSLGQGLEFLIYFQGNSAPDKSGLPSDRFSAERTGGSVSTLTIQRTQQEDSAVYLCASSLMARGSRSEQFFGPGTRLTVL.

The V and J genes are TRBV7-2 and TRBJ1-2; weak D call: TRBD1 (5 bases). This CDR3 region has 15 residues. V was trimmed by 5 bases and J by 2 bases, leaving 15 bases between them. Germline CDR1 is SGHTA and CDR2 is FQGNSA. CDR3: CASSPGTPANYGYTF. The CDR3 DNA is TGTGCCAGCAGCCCGGGGACTCCAGCGAACTATGGCTACACCTTC.

The chain uses TRBV28 and TRBJ2-5; 10 bases fit TRBD1. Trimming at V came to 4 bases and at J to 5 bases, leaving 4 bases not matched to a gene. The CDR3 has 14 amino acids. CDR1 is MDHEN, CDR2 SYDVKM, per germline. The CDR3 sequence: CASSSDRGRETQYF. CDR3 nucleotide sequence: TGTGCCAGCAGTTCCGACAGGGGGCGGGAGACCCAGTACTTC.

This clonotype was seen a single time. The junction and the germline gene differ at one end; a read error may be behind it. V and J are TRBV7-6 and TRBJ2-7, with D tentatively TRBD2 (5 bases). In germline, CDR1 is SGHVS, CDR2 FNYEAQ. The CDR3 contains 17 residues. The CDR3 spells CASSLAITILTIYEQYF. The CDR3 bases are TGTGCTAGCAGCTTAGCGATTACGATACTGACGATCTACGAGCAGTACTTC. Together with reference TRBV7-6 and TRBJ2-7, the CDR3 gives the full variable domain: GAGVSQSPRYKVTKRGQDVALRCDPISGHVSLYWYRQALGQGPEFLTYFNYEAQQDKSGLPNDRFSAERPEGSISTLTIQRTEQRDSAMYRCASSLAITILTIYEQYFGPGTRLTVT.

The J gene is TRBJ2-1, the V gene TRBV20-1; 7 positions match TRBD1. Trimming removed 5 bases from V and 0 bases from J; junction bases left unmatched: 7. The CDR3 loop spans 15 amino acids. Germline values: CDR1 DFQATT, CDR2 SNEGSKA (reference sequence). This chain's CDR3 is CSALAWDSSYNEQFF. The CDR3 DNA is TGCAGTGCTCTCGCTTGGGACAGCTCCTACAATGAGCAGTTCTTC.

The rearrangement joins TRBV6-2 or TRBV6-3 to TRBJ2-1, with 8 positions matching TRBD1. Per germline, CDR1 MNHEY and CDR2 SVGEGT. V lost 6 bases, J lost 7 bases, and 8 bases stayed unmatched. The CDR3 sequence is 14 residues long. This CDR3 reads CASSPDQGANEQFF. Written as DNA, the CDR3 is TGTGCCAGCAGCCCCGATCAGGGGGCGAATGAGCAGTTCTTC.

This clonotype came up a few times. At one boundary the junction diverges from the germline segment, which might be a read error. The gene calls are TRBV19 and TRBJ2-1; the D is unclear. Per the germline V gene, CDR1 is LNHDA and CDR2 is SQIVND (reference sequence). CDR3 length equals 14 residues. The DNA of the CDR3 is TGTGCCAGTAGTATAGGGGAAACCTACAATGGGCAGTTCTTC. Protein: CASSIGETYNGQFF.

J is TRBJ2-6 and V is TRBV9; D ambiguous. Trimming took off 2 bases at V and 2 bases at J, with 11 bases between the two ends. Germline loops: CDR1 SGDLS, CDR2 YYNGEE. CDR3 length equals 16 residues. CDR3 sequence (DNA): TGTGCCAGCAGCGTCCGGCCAGCCACTGGGGCCAACGTCCTGACTTTC. The encoded protein is CASSVRPATGANVLTF. The full variable domain, with the rest looked up from reference TRBV9 and TRBJ2-6, is DSGVTQTPKHLITATGQRVTLRCSPRSGDLSVYWYQQSLDQGLQFLIQYYNGEERAKGNILERFSAQQFPDLHSELNLSSLELGDSALYFCASSVRPATGANVLTFGAGSRLTVL.

This clonotype has a single count. This sequence joins TRBV6-5 and TRBJ2-3, with 7 bases fitting TRBD1. The length of the CDR3 is 13 residues. The germline V gene has CDR1 MNHEY and CDR2 SVGAGI. The ends lost 7 bases at V and 6 bases at J; junction bases unmatched: 7. This chain's CDR3 is CASTTGLWDTQYF. The CDR3 region has the DNA TGTGCCAGCACGACAGGGCTATGGGATACGCAGTATTTT.

The chain couples TRBV20-1 to TRBJ2-3; TRBD2 matches 15 bases. J gave up 5 bases and V 7 bases, and 10 bases lay outside the gene matches. This CDR3 is 16 amino acids long. CDR1 is DFQATT and CDR2 is SNEGSKA in the germline V gene (reference sequence). DNA of the CDR3: TGCAGTGGCAGGAGGGGACTAGCGGGAGGTGGAGATACGCAGTATTTT. Translated: CSGRRGLAGGGDTQYF.

The chain uses TRBV7-2 and TRBJ1-1; 9 positions agree with TRBD1. Germline V gene lookup returns CDR1 SGHTA and CDR2 FQGNSA. The length of the CDR3 is 15 residues. V shed 5 bases and J 6 bases; nucleotides not matched to a gene: 10. CDR3 protein: CASSPASGQGSEAFF. In nucleotides, the CDR3 is TGTGCCAGCAGCCCCGCCTCGGGACAGGGCTCTGAAGCTTTCTTT.

V gene TRBV7-9 combines with J gene TRBJ2-7; 10 nucleotides align to TRBD1. Trimming at V came to 3 bases and at J to 4 bases, leaving 6 bases not matched to a gene. Per germline, CDR1 SEHNR and CDR2 FQNEAQ (reference sequence). This CDR3 has 15 amino acids. The CDR3 here is CASSFSGQGDYEQYF. The CDR3 bases are TGTGCCAGCAGCTTCTCAGGACAGGGGGATTACGAGCAGTACTTC.

The V gene is TRBV12-3 or TRBV12-4, the J gene TRBJ2-7, with TRBD2 matching 7 bases. Trimming cost V 3 bases and J 5 bases; bases outside gene matches: 4. This CDR3 is built from 13 residues. This CDR3 reads CASSLRRGDEQYF. CDR3 in DNA: TGTGCCAGCAGTTTGAGACGGGGGGACGAGCAGTACTTC.

This chain uses TRBV7-2 with TRBJ1-1; D unclear. V lost 3 bases to trimming and J lost 0 bases, with 8 bases between them. Germline V lookup: CDR1 SGHTA, CDR2 FQGNSA. CDR3 length equals 14 residues. The CDR3 loop reads CASSLRHMNTEAFF. The CDR3, as DNA: TGTGCCAGCAGCTTGAGACACATGAACACTGAAGCTTTCTTT.

This chain connects TRBV7-9 to TRBJ2-2, with TRBD2 matching 8 bases. Germline-derived CDR1 and CDR2 are SEHNR and FQNEAQ (reference sequence). With V trimmed by 7 bases and J by 7 bases, 8 bases remained unmatched. This CDR3 contains 14 residues. CDR3 sequence reads: CASNPGLGYGELFF. The DNA for the CDR3 is TGTGCCAGCAACCCGGGACTAGGCTACGGGGAGCTGTTTTTT.

There are a few counts of this clonotype. The chain uses TRBV19 and TRBJ2-1; 11 bases are a match to TRBD2. CDR3 length equals 16 residues. Looked up from germline, CDR1 is LNHDA and CDR2 is SQIVND (reference sequence). Trimming cost V 7 bases and J 7 bases; bases outside gene matches: 12. CDR3 nucleotides: TGTGCCAGTACGGTTGGTAGCGGGAGGGCTGCAAATGAGCAGTTCTTC. Protein: CASTVGSGRAANEQFF.

The chain has TRBV20-1 and TRBJ2-1; 15 nucleotides match TRBD2. In germline, CDR1 is DFQATT, CDR2 SNEGSKA (reference sequence). This CDR3 is built from 14 residues. V trimming: 3 bases; J trimming: 10 bases; junction bases outside the gene matches: 4. The CDR3 sequence: CSARGLAGGREQFF. The CDR3 DNA sequence: TGCAGTGCTAGGGGACTAGCGGGAGGACGAGAGCAGTTCTTC.

This clonotype was counted between two and nine times. The chain links TRBV3-1 to TRBJ2-1; possibly TRBD2 for D (5 bases). The CDR3 runs to 15 residues. CDR1 is LGHDT and CDR2 is YNNKEL in the germline V gene (reference sequence). V lost 1 base and J lost 5, with 12 bases in between. The CDR3 sequence: CASSQGPSGNNEQFF. The CDR3 nucleotides are TGTGCCAGCAGCCAAGGGCCCTCCGGGAACAATGAGCAGTTCTTC.

This clonotype was recorded only once. The chain has TRBV4-1 and TRBJ1-1; D might be TRBD1 (5 bases). V gave up 0 bases and J gave up 5 bases, with 10 bases separating them. Looked up from germline, CDR1 is MGHRA and CDR2 is YSYEKL. This CDR3 comprises 14 residues. The CDR3 reads CASSQDRGGTEAFF. The CDR3 nucleotides are TGCGCCAGCAGCCAAGATCGGGGGGGAACTGAAGCTTTCTTT.